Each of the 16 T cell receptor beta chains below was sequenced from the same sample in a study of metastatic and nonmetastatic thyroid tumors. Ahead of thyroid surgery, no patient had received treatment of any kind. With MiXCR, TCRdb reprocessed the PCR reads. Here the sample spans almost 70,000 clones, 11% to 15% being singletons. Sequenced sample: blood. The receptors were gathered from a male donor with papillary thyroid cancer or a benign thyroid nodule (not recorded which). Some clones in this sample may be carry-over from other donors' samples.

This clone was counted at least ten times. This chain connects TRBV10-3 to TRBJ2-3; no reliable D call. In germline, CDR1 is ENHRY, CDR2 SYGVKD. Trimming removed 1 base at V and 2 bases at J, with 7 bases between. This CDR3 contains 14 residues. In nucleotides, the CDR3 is TGTGCCATCAGTGAGTACGTCCTCACAGATACGCAGTATTTT. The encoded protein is CAISEYVLTDTQYF.

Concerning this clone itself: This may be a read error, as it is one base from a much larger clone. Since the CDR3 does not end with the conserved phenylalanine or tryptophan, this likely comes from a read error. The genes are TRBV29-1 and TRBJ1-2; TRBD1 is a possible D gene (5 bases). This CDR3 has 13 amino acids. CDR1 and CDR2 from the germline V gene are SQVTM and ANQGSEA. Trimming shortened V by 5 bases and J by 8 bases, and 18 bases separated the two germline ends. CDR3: CSVPDSALRGYTL. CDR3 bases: TGCAGCGTTCCAGACAGCGCCCTAAGGGGCTACACCTTA.

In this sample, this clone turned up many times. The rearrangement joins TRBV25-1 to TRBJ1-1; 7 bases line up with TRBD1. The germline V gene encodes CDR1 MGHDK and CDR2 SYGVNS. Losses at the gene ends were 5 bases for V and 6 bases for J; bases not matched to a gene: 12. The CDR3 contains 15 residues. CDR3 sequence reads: CASSSRTGRRAEAFF. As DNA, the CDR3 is TGTGCCAGCAGTTCACGGACAGGACGAAGGGCTGAAGCTTTCTTT.

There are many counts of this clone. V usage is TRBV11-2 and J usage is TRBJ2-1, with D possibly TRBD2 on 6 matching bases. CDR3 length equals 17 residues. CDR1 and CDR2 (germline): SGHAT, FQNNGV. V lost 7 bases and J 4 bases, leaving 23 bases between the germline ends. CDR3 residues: CASNPNVGLLSYNEQFF. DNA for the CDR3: TGTGCCAGCAACCCTAATGTGGGACTCCTTAGTTACAATGAGCAGTTCTTC. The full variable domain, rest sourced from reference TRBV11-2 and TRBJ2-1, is EAGVAQSPRYKIIEKRQSVAFWCNPISGHATLYWYQQILGQGPKLLIQFQNNGVVDDSQLPKDRFSAERLKGVDSTLKIQPAKLEDSAVYLCASNPNVGLLSYNEQFFGPGTRLTVL.

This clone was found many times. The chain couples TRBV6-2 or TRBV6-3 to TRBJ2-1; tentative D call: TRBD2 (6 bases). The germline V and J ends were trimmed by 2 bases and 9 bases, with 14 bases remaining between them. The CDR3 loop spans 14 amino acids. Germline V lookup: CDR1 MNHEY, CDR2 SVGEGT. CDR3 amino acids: CASSYMAGPGEQFF. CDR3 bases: TGTGCCAGCAGTTACATGGCGGGACCCGGTGAGCAGTTCTTC.

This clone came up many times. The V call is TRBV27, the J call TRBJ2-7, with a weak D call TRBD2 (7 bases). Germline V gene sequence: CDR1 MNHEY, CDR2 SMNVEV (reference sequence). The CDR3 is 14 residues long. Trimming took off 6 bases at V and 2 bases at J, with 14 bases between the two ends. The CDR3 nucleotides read TGTGCCAGCAGCTTCCCGCGGGGGCCCTACGAGCAGTACGTC. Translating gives CASSFPRGPYEQYV.

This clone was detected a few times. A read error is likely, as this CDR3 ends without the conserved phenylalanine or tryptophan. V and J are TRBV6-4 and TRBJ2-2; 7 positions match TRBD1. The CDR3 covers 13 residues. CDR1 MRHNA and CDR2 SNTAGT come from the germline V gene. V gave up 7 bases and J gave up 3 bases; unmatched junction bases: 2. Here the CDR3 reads CASNTGDTGELFS. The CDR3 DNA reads TGTGCCAGCAATACAGGGGACACCGGGGAGCTGTTTTCT.

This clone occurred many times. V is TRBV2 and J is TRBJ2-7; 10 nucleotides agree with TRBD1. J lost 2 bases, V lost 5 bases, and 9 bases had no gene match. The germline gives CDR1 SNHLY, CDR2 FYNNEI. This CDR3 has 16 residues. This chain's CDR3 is CASSRPRTGGAYEQYV. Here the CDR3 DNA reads TGTGCCAGCAGTCGTCCCAGGACAGGGGGGGCCTACGAGCAGTACGTC.

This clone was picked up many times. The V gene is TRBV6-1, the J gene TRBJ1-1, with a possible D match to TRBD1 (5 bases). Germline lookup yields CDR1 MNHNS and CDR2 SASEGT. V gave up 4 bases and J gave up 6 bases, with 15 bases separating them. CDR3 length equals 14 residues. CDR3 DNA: TGTGCCAGCAGTGTACAGACAGATTCAGCTGAAGCTTTCTTT. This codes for CASSVQTDSAEAFF.

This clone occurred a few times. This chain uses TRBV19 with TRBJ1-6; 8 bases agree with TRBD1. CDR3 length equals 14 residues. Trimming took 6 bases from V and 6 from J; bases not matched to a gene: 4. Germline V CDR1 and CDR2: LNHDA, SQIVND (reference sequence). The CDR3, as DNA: TGTGCCAGTAGCCGGGACAGGCCTAATTCACCCCTCCACTTT. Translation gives CASSRDRPNSPLHF.

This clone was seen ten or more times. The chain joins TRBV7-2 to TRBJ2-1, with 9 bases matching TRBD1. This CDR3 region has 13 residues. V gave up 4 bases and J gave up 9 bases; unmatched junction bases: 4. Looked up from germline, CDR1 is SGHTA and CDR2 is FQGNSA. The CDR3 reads CASSSTGGREQFF. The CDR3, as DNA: TGTGCCAGCAGCTCAACAGGGGGCCGTGAGCAGTTCTTC.

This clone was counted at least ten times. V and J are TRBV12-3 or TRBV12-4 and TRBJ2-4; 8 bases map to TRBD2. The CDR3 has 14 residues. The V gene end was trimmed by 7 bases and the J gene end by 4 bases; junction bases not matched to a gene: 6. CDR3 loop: CASTLSGTKNIQYF. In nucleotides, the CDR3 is TGTGCCAGCACTCTTAGCGGGACGAAAAACATTCAGTACTTC.

CDR3 sequence (DNA): TGTGCCAGCAGCTCCGGGACAGGGAATTCACCCCTCCACTTT. Its translation is CASSSGTGNSPLHF. The rearrangement joins TRBV3-1 to TRBJ1-6; 9 positions match TRBD1. After removal of 5 bases from V and 7 bases from J, the junction contained 3 bases not matched to a gene. Germline V gene data show CDR1 as LGHDT and CDR2 as YNNKEL (reference sequence). CDR3 size: 14 residues.

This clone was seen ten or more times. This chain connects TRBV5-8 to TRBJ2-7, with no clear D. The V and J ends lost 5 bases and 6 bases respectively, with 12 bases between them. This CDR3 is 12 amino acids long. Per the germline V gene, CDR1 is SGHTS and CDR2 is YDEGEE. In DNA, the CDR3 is TGTGCCAGCAGGTTTTCAGTATCCGAGCAGTACGTC. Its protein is CASRFSVSEQYV.

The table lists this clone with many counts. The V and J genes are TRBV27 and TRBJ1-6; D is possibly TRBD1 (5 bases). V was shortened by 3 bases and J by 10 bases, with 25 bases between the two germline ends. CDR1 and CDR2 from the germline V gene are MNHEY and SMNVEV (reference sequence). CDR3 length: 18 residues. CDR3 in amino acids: CASSLQGVGVGKYSPLHF. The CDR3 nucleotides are TGTGCCAGCAGTTTGCAGGGTGTGGGGGTAGGAAAATACTCACCCCTCCACTTT.

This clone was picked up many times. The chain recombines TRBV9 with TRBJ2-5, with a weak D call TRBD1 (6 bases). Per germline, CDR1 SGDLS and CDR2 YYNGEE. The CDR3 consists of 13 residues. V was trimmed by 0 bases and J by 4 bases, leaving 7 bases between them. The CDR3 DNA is TGTGCCAGCAGCGTAGGAGGGGGAGAGACCCAGTACTTC. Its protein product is CASSVGGGETQYF.